These 2 T cell receptor beta chains were sequenced from one sample in a study of blood T cell repertoires in COVID-19 (TCRdb year 2020). The receptor library was made with the immunoSEQ multiplex PCR assay. Here the immuneACCESS table is served through TCRdb, limited to in-frame sequences with V and J called. Missing clones are a known gap in these copies; in checked studies unresolved V genes cover under half, and the rest lacks a known reason. The sample table lists 150,000 to 200,000 clones, approximately 87% of them with a count of one. Of the sample, approximately 4.4% falls within the top ten clones. The sample taken for sequencing was PBMCs or T cells enriched from blood (not recorded which). All receptors come from a woman aged 45-65 years who had recovered from COVID-19.

This chain uses TRBV5-1 with TRBJ1-1, with 10 bases that match TRBD1. V was clipped by 6 bases and J by 11 bases; unmatched bases: 10. The CDR3 has 13 amino acids. CDR1 and CDR2 (germline): SGHRS, YFSETQ. The CDR3, as DNA: TGCGCCAGCACAAGGACAGGGGGGCAGGTGGCTTTCTTT. The encoded protein is CASTRTGGQVAFF. The complete variable domain, with remaining parts taken from reference TRBV5-1 and TRBJ1-1, reads KAGVTQTPRYLIKTRGQQVTLSCSPISGHRSVSWYQQTPGQGLQFLFEYFSETQRNKGNFPGRFSGRQFSNSRSEMNVSTLELGDSALYLCASTRTGGQVAFFGQGTRLTVV.

The gene calls are TRBV27 and TRBJ2-2, with TRBD2 matching 10 bases. This CDR3 has 18 amino acids. With V trimmed by 7 bases and J by 9 bases, 20 bases remained unmatched. Germline V gene data show CDR1 as MNHEY and CDR2 as SMNVEV (reference sequence). The CDR3 sequence: CASTPPGRLAGEFRELFF. The CDR3 coding sequence is TGTGCCAGCACTCCCCCCGGGAGGCTAGCGGGAGAGTTCAGGGAGCTGTTTTTT.